These T cell receptor beta chains were read from a single sample in a study of T cell responses to AZD1222 COVID-19 vaccine. Measured with immunoSEQ multiplex PCR; TCRdb has only the in-frame clones, and not every one. Of 150,000 or so clones in the sample, 75% to 95% were seen once. The sample consisted of peripheral blood, taken on day 0 of AZD1222 vaccination. These receptors all come from an adult in good health. Each CDR3 is given with its conserved first and last residue. The order of the fields is V gene, J gene, D gene, clone size, CDR3 DNA, CDR3 protein. A D gene is named only where the DNA matches it firmly. Clone size appears in some rows only: once, few, many, or a class for an expanded clone.

TRBV5-1,TRBJ2-2,TRBD1,once,TGCGCCAGCAGAGGGACAGAAAACACCGGGGAGCTGTTTTTT,CASRGTENTGELFF
TRBV27,TRBJ2-7,TRBD1,.,TGTGCCAGCAGTTTTAGTGTTGGGGGACAGCATGCGGAGCAGTACTTC,CASSFSVGGQHAEQYF
TRBV3-1/TRBV3-2,TRBJ1-1,.,.,TGTGCCAGCAGCCAAGTAACGGCAGGAAGAGCTTTCTTT,CASSQVTAGRAFF
TRBV12-5,TRBJ2-1,TRBD2,.,TGTGCTAGTGGTTTGTTTAGCGGGAGAGGTGAGTTCTTC,CASGLFSGRGEFF
TRBV6-5,TRBJ2-7,.,.,TGTGCCAGCAGCTATACCGGGACCGAACCCTACTTC,CASSYTGTEPYF
TRBV12-3/TRBV12-4,TRBJ1-5,.,.,TGTGCCAGCAGTTCTATGGCCCAGCCCCAGCATTTT,CASSSMAQPQHF
TRBV11-2,TRBJ1-1,TRBD1,once,TGTGCCAGCAGCGCACAGGGGAAAGCTTTCTTT,CASSAQGKAFF
TRBV7-3,TRBJ2-5,.,.,TGTGCCAGCAGCCGCGGTGGTCAAGAGACCCAGTACTTC,CASSRGGQETQYF
TRBV9,TRBJ1-1,.,.,TGTGCCAGCAGCGCAACAACACAGGGCTCTGAAGCTTTCTTT,CASSATTQGSEAFF
TRBV9,TRBJ2-4,.,.,TGTGCCAGCAGCGTAGAAGCTAGTATGGGCATTCAGTACTTC,CASSVEASMGIQYF
TRBV18,TRBJ2-1,TRBD2,.,TGTGCCAGCTCACCACTGTCACTAGCGGGGGGGCCGATTTCCAATGAGCAGTTCTTC,CASSPLSLAGGPISNEQFF
TRBV20-1,TRBJ2-7,TRBD1,.,TGCAGCACAGGACAGGGCTACGAGCAGTACTTC,CSTGQGYEQYF
TRBV30,TRBJ2-2,TRBD1,.,TGTGCCTGGAGGAAAACAGGGGGCACCGGGGAGCTGTTTTTT,CAWRKTGGTGELFF
TRBV6-4,TRBJ1-6,TRBD1,.,TGTGCCAGCAGTGACAACTCAGGGGGCAAAGGATCACCCCTCCACTTT,CASSDNSGGKGSPLHF
TRBV19,TRBJ1-4,.,.,TGTGCCAGTAGCCCCCAAACATTTATCAATGAAAAACTGTTTTTT,CASSPQTFINEKLFF
TRBV27,TRBJ2-7,.,once,TGTGCCAGCAGTTCCCCCTACGAGCAGTACTTC,CASSSPYEQYF
TRBV30,TRBJ2-7,.,.,TGTGCCTGGAGAAGTTCCTTCGGGCTCCCCGAGCAGTACTTC,CAWRSSFGLPEQYF
TRBV18,TRBJ2-2,.,.,TGTGCCAGCTCACCAGTTACCGGGGAGCTGTTTTTT,CASSPVTGELFF
TRBV3-1/TRBV3-2,TRBJ1-2,.,.,TGTGCCAGCAGCCAAGCATATGGCTACACCTTC,CASSQAYGYTF
TRBV4-1,TRBJ2-3,TRBD2,.,TGCGCCAGCAGCCAAGAGTCTAGCGGAAGCACAGATACGCAGTATTTT,CASSQESSGSTDTQYF
TRBV5-1,TRBJ2-5,TRBD2,.,TGCGCCAGCAGCTTCGGACTAGCGCCCAAAGAGACCCAGTACTTC,CASSFGLAPKETQYF
TRBV5-8,TRBJ2-6,TRBD1,.,TGTGCCAGCAGCTCAGACAGGGGTCCCTCTGGGGCCAACGTCCTGACTTTC,CASSSDRGPSGANVLTF
TRBV7-3,TRBJ1-1,.,.,TGTGCCAGCAGCCCAGTCAGGCAGCTGAACACTGAAGCTTTCTTT,CASSPVRQLNTEAFF
TRBV24-1,TRBJ1-1,.,.,TGTGCCACCACCAGTACAGGACAGCCCACTGAAGCTTTCTTT,CATTSTGQPTEAFF
TRBV12-3/TRBV12-4,TRBJ1-6,TRBD1,.,TGTGCCAGCAGTTTGCAGGGGGATTCACCCCTCCACTTT,CASSLQGDSPLHF
TRBV27,TRBJ2-7,.,.,TGTGCCAGCCGGGCTTGGGGTGCCTACGAGCAGTACTTC,CASRAWGAYEQYF
TRBV19,TRBJ1-5,.,.,TGTGCCAGTAGTAATACAGGGAGCAATCAGCCCCAGCATTTT,CASSNTGSNQPQHF
TRBV2,TRBJ2-5,TRBD1,.,TGTGCCAGCAGTGCTACAGGGGTTGAGACCCAGTACTTC,CASSATGVETQYF
TRBV27,TRBJ1-4,TRBD1,.,TGTGCCAGCAGTCCTACGGGACAGTCGCTTGGAAAACTGTTTTTT,CASSPTGQSLGKLFF
TRBV10-3,TRBJ1-3,.,.,TGTGCCACCAGTGGGAGTGAGGGAAACACCATATATTTT,CATSGSEGNTIYF
TRBV3-1/TRBV3-2,TRBJ1-2,.,.,TGTGCCAGCAGCCAAGTGGGGGGGCCCTATGGCTACACCTTC,CASSQVGGPYGYTF
TRBV21-1,TRBJ1-3,.,.,TGTGCCAGCGAGACCTGCGTCTCTGGAAACACCATATATTTT,CASETCVSGNTIYF